The present T cell receptor (beta chain) was sequenced within a study of cytomegalovirus exposure and HLA in healthy donors. Whole-study findings and limits: A few CMV-associated chains proved CMV antigen-specific in vitro. Later findings reportedly placed an Asian-associated ancestry cluster below the roughly 660-donor mean for N-insertions.

A note on this clone: The antigen remains unidentified.

Vbeta (60) and Jbeta (13) primers were used in the PCR. Only in-frame clones appear in the TCRdb table, and some are missing; sequencing was by immunoSEQ multiplex PCR. The data hold approximately 200,000 clones, with approximately 80% observed a single time. From germline, CDR1 is SGHTA and CDR2 FQGNSA. The V segment lost 6 bases and the J segment 6 bases; nucleotides outside the gene matches: 7. The CDR3 is 15 residues long. Among the donors, all were healthy bone marrow donors. This chain joins TRBV7-2 and TRBJ2-3; TRBD2 aligns across 12 bases. The material sequenced was PBMCs. This TCR derives from a man between 40 and 49 years old in good health and CMV-seronegative. CDR3 coding DNA: TGTGCCAGCAGTCTCACTAGCGGGGGGCCGGATACGCAGTATTTT. Protein product: CASSLTSGGPDTQYF.